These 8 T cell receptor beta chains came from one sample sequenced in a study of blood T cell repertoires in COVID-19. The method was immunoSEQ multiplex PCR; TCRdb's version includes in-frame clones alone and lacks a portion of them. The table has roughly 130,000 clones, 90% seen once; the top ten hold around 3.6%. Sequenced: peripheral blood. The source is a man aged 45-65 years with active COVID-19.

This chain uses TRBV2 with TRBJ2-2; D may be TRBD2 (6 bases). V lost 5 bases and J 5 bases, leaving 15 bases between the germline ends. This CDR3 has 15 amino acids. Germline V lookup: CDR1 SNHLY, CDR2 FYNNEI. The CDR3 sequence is CASSLDYLGTGELFF. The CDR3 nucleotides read TGTGCCAGCAGTCTGGACTACCTCGGGACCGGGGAGCTGTTTTTT. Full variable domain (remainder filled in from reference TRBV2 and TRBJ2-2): EPEVTQTPSHQVTQMGQEVILRCVPISNHLYFYWYRQILGQKVEFLVSFYNNEISEKSEIFDDQFSVERPDGSNFTLKIRSTKLEDSAMYFCASSLDYLGTGELFFGEGSRLTVL.

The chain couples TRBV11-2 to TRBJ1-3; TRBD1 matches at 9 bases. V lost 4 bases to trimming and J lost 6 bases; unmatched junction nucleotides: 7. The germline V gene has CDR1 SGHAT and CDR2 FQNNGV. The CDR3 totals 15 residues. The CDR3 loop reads CASSSGGQGVNTIYF. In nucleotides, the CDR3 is TGTGCCAGCAGCTCTGGGGGACAGGGCGTAAACACCATATATTTT.

CDR3 sequence reads: CASRHEQGALYNEQFF. Written as DNA, the CDR3 is TGTGCCAGCAGACATGAACAGGGGGCGCTTTACAATGAGCAGTTCTTC. The chain joins TRBV4-2 to TRBJ2-1; 9 bases are shared with TRBD1. Germline V gene data show CDR1 as LGHNA and CDR2 as YNFKEQ. J was trimmed by 4 bases and V by 6 bases; bases with no gene match: 10. The CDR3 is 16 residues long.

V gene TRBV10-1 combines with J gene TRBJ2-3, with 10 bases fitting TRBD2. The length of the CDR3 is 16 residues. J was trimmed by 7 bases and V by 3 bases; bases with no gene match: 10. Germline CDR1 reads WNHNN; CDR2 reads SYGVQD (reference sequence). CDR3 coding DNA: TGCGCCAGCAGTGATGGCCTAGCGGGAGTGGGGAATACGCAGTATTTT. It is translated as CASSDGLAGVGNTQYF.

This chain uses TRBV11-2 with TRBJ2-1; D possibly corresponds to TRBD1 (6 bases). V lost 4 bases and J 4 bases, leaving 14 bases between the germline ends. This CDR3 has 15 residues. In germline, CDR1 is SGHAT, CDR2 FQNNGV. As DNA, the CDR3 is TGTGCCAGCAGCTCCCCCAGGGGTAGATACAATGAGCAGTTCTTC. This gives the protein CASSSPRGRYNEQFF.

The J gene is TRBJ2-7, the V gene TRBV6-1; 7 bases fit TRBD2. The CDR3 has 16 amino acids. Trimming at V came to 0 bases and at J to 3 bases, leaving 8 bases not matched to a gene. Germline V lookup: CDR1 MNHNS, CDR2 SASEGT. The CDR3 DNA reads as TGTGCCAGCAGTGAAGCATGGACTAGAAGAGGCTACGAGCAGTACGTC. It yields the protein CASSEAWTRRGYEQYV.

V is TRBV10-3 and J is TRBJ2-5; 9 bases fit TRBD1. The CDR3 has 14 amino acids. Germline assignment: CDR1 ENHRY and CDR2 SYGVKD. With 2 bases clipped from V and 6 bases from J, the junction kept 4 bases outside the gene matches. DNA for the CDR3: TGTGCCATCAGTGAGACGGGACAGGGAAAGACCCAGTACTTC. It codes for CAISETGQGKTQYF.

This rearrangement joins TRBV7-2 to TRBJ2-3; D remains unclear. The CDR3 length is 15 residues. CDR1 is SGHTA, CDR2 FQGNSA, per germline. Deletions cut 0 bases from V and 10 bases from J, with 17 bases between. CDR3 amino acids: CASSLAPALEFPQYF. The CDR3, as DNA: TGTGCCAGCAGCTTAGCTCCGGCATTGGAGTTCCCGCAGTATTTT.